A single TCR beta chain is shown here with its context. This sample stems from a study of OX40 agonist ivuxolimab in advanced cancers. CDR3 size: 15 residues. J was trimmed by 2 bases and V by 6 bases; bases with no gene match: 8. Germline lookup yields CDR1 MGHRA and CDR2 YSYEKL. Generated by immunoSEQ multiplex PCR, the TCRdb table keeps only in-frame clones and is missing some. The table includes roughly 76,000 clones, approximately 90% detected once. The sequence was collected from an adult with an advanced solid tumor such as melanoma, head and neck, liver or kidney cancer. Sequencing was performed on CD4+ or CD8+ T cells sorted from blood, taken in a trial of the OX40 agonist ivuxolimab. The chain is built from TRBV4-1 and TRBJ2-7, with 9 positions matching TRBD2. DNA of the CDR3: TGCGCCAGCAGTCTTACCGGGACTAGCACCTACGAGCAGTACTTC. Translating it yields CASSLTGTSTYEQYF.